This passage covers 21 T cell receptor beta chains from one sample sequenced in a study of T cell clones after liver transplantation. The method was immunoSEQ multiplex PCR; TCRdb's version includes in-frame clones alone and lacks a portion of them. The profile shows tens of thousands of clones, around 80% of them singletons. Source: CD4+ T cells from blood, taken 12 months after liver transplant. Receptors originate from a human patient who received a liver transplant. Among the T cells, some may be from the graft donor.

In this sample, this clone turned up a few times. Here the CDR3 DNA reads TGTGCCAGCAGCAGGACAGGGTTAGCTTTCTTT. Its protein product is CASSRTGLAFF. The chain carries TRBV28 and TRBJ1-1; 8 positions agree with TRBD1. Germline V gives CDR1 MDHEN, CDR2 SYDVKM. The CDR3 sequence is 11 residues long. Trimming at V came to 6 bases and at J to 10 bases, leaving 4 bases not matched to a gene. The full variable domain, in which reference TRBV28 and TRBJ1-1 provide the parts outside the CDR3, is DVKVTQSSRYLVKRTGEKVFLECVQDMDHENMFWYRQDPGLGLRLIYFSYDVKMKEKGDIPEGYSVSREKKERFSLILESASTNQTSMYLCASSRTGLAFFGQGTRLTVV.

V and J are TRBV11-2 and TRBJ1-5; TRBD1 aligns across 7 bases. Germline CDR1 reads SGHAT; CDR2 reads FQNNGV. This CDR3 spans 13 amino acids. V was pared by 5 bases and J by 5 bases, with 3 bases of the junction left unmatched. The CDR3 spells CASSLDRDQPQHF. In DNA, the CDR3 is TGTGCCAGCAGCCTCGACAGGGATCAGCCCCAGCATTTT.

The V and J genes are TRBV6-1 and TRBJ2-7; 7 bases match TRBD1. The V and J ends lost 5 bases and 1 base, in that order; junction bases with no gene match: 5. Germline CDR1 and CDR2: MNHNS and SASEGT. The CDR3 has 14 amino acids. CDR3 in DNA: TGTGCCAGCAGTCTCCGGACAGGATCCTACGAGCAGTACTTC. This codes for CASSLRTGSYEQYF.

The chain is built from TRBV28 and TRBJ2-7; no firm D call. The V end lost 2 bases, the J end lost 4 bases, and 12 bases lay between the germline ends. Germline lookup yields CDR1 MDHEN and CDR2 SYDVKM. The CDR3 sequence is 14 residues long. Here the CDR3 reads CASSLDTTGYEQYF. The CDR3 region has the DNA TGTGCCAGCAGTTTAGATACAACCGGGTACGAGCAGTACTTC.

This chain joins TRBV6-4 and TRBJ1-1; 8 bases align to TRBD1. CDR3 length equals 14 residues. Germline V gives CDR1 MRHNA, CDR2 SNTAGT. J was trimmed by 1 base and V by 6 bases; bases with no gene match: 4. CDR3 nucleotides: TGTGCCAGCAGGCCGGGACAGGCGAACACTGAAGCTTTCTTT. Encoded protein: CASRPGQANTEAFF.

The V and J genes are TRBV4-3 and TRBJ2-1, with D unresolved. The CDR3 totals 13 residues. Trimming removed 1 base from V and 13 bases from J, with 14 bases in between. CDR1 LGHNA and CDR2 YSLEER come from the germline V gene. The CDR3: CASSQALDGFQFF. CDR3 in DNA: TGCGCCAGCAGCCAAGCTTTAGACGGATTCCAGTTCTTC.

This chain joins TRBV6-5 and TRBJ2-7; TRBD1 matches 9 bases. The J segment lost 1 base and the V segment lost 5 bases, leaving 6 bases of the junction unmatched. This CDR3 has 15 amino acids. In germline, CDR1 is MNHEY, CDR2 SVGAGI. Written as DNA, the CDR3 is TGTGCCAGCAGTGGGACAGGGCTAGCATCCTACGAGCAGTACTTC. This sequence encodes CASSGTGLASYEQYF.

V and J are TRBV2 and TRBJ2-3, with TRBD2 identical over 11 bases. V was clipped by 5 bases and J by 6 bases; unmatched bases: 7. The germline CDR1 and CDR2 sequences are SNHLY and FYNNEI. The CDR3 length is 15 residues. The CDR3 here is CASSLLAGGSDTQYF. CDR3 nucleotides: TGTGCCAGCAGTCTCCTAGCGGGAGGATCCGATACGCAGTATTTT.

This chain connects TRBV28 to TRBJ1-5; possibly TRBD1 for D (5 bases). This CDR3 has 16 amino acids. CDR1 MDHEN and CDR2 SYDVKM come from the germline V gene. The V end lost 7 bases, the J end lost 2 bases, and 18 bases lay between the germline ends. The DNA for the CDR3 is TGTGCCAGCACCCTAGGAGGGGCACAGGGCAATCAGCCCCAGCATTTT. Amino acids: CASTLGGAQGNQPQHF. The variable domain in full, with the rest retrieved from reference TRBV28 and TRBJ1-5, is DVKVTQSSRYLVKRTGEKVFLECVQDMDHENMFWYRQDPGLGLRLIYFSYDVKMKEKGDIPEGYSVSREKKERFSLILESASTNQTSMYLCASTLGGAQGNQPQHFGDGTRLSIL.

CDR3 protein: CASSERGTGDAQYF. The CDR3 nucleotides are TGTGCCAGCAGTGAGCGGGGGACAGGGGATGCGCAGTATTTT. This chain uses TRBV6-1 with TRBJ2-3, with 10 bases matching TRBD1. Germline CDR1 is MNHNS and CDR2 is SASEGT. With V trimmed by 3 bases and J by 10 bases, 7 bases remained unmatched. CDR3 length equals 14 residues.

This chain's CDR3 is CASSQLAGSVTDTQYF. Written as DNA, the CDR3 is TGCGCCAGCAGCCAGCTAGCGGGATCGGTTACAGATACGCAGTATTTT. This chain joins TRBV4-3 and TRBJ2-3; 9 nucleotides match TRBD2. This CDR3 has 16 residues. Trimming took 3 bases from V and 3 from J; bases not matched to a gene: 7. Germline assignment: CDR1 LGHNA and CDR2 YSLEER.

This chain uses TRBV5-4 with TRBJ2-5; 10 nucleotides line up with TRBD2. CDR3 size: 16 residues. The junction had 10 bases not matched to a gene; V was cut back by 4 bases and J by 4 bases. Germline V gene lookup returns CDR1 SGHNT and CDR2 YYREEE (reference sequence). This CDR3 reads CASSLPIAGGGETQYF. The DNA of the CDR3 is TGTGCCAGCAGCCTACCTATAGCGGGAGGCGGAGAGACCCAGTACTTC.

V gene TRBV28 combines with J gene TRBJ2-6, with D perhaps matching TRBD1 (6 bases). The V gene's germline CDR1 is MDHEN and CDR2 SYDVKM. V shed 4 bases and J shed 2 bases, with 9 bases lying between them. This CDR3 has 15 residues. The CDR3 coding sequence is TGTGCCAGCAGTTCCTACAGGGCTGGGGCCAACGTCCTGACTTTC. Its translation: CASSSYRAGANVLTF.

The chain recombines TRBV29-1 with TRBJ1-5; 7 bases line up with TRBD1. This CDR3 has 12 residues. With V trimmed by 6 bases and J by 4 bases, 3 bases remained unmatched. Germline V gene data show CDR1 as SQVTM and CDR2 as ANQGSEA. The CDR3 sequence is CSVKQGNQPQHF. The CDR3 DNA is TGCAGCGTAAAACAGGGGAATCAGCCCCAGCATTTT. The whole variable domain, filled in from reference TRBV29-1 and TRBJ1-5, reads SAVISQKPSRDICQRGTSLTIQCQVDSQVTMMFWYRQQPGQSLTLIATANQGSEATYESGFVIDKFPISRPNLTFSTLTVSNMSPEDSSIYLCSVKQGNQPQHFGDGTRLSIL.

V gene TRBV7-6 combines with J gene TRBJ2-7, with D unclear. Trimming pared 0 bases from V and 4 bases from J, leaving 7 bases between. The CDR3 loop spans 13 amino acids. Germline V gives CDR1 SGHVS, CDR2 FNYEAQ. CDR3 nucleotide sequence: TGTGCCAGCAGCTTAGCCACAGCTTACGAGCAGTACTTC. This translates into CASSLATAYEQYF.

The chain recombines TRBV30 with TRBJ1-2; TRBD1 might be the D (6 bases). V was cut by 3 bases and J by 1 base, with 9 bases left in between. Germline CDR1 GTSNPN, CDR2 SVGIG (reference sequence). The CDR3 has 13 amino acids. The CDR3 nucleotides read TGTGCCTGGAGAGGACAGCTTAACTATGGCTACACCTTC. This encodes CAWRGQLNYGYTF.

CDR3 region: CASSLGRAGVGYF. The CDR3 nucleotides are TGTGCCAGCAGCTTAGGAAGGGCAGGGGTGGGGTACTTC. The V call is TRBV13, the J call TRBJ2-7; perhaps TRBD1 as D (6 bases). There are 13 residues in the CDR3. The germline V gene has CDR1 PRHDT and CDR2 FYEKMQ (reference sequence). Trimming took 0 bases from V and 12 from J, leaving 15 bases between them.

This chain joins TRBV6-6 and TRBJ1-2, with D perhaps matching TRBD1 (6 bases). The CDR3 runs to 15 residues. Germline V gives CDR1 MNHNY, CDR2 SVGAGI (reference sequence). V gave up 0 bases and J gave up 4 bases, with 12 bases separating them. CDR3 nucleotides: TGTGCCAGCAGTTACTCGGGTAACAGGGTCTATGGCTACACCTTC. This gives the protein CASSYSGNRVYGYTF.

V gene TRBV28 combines with J gene TRBJ1-1; D remains ambiguous. V gave up 5 bases and J gave up 4 bases, with 11 bases separating them. Germline values: CDR1 MDHEN, CDR2 SYDVKM. This CDR3 comprises 13 residues. The CDR3 coding sequence is TGTGCCAGCAGTATCAGTTTTGGCACTGAAGCTTTCTTT. It translates to CASSISFGTEAFF.

This clone was seen only once. The CDR3 region is CAWGPGQVPNYGYTF. Here the CDR3 DNA reads TGTGCCTGGGGGCCAGGCCAGGTTCCTAACTATGGCTACACCTTC. The V call is TRBV30, the J call TRBJ1-2, with D uncertain. The CDR3 has 15 residues. Trimming removed 5 bases from V and 0 bases from J, with 16 bases in between. CDR1 and CDR2 from the germline V gene are GTSNPN and SVGIG (reference sequence). The variable domain in full, with the rest retrieved from reference TRBV30 and TRBJ1-2, is SQTIHQWPATLVQPVGSPLSLECTVEGTSNPNLYWYRQAAGRGLQLLFYSVGIGQISSEVPQNLSASRPQDRQFILSSKKLLLSDSGFYLCAWGPGQVPNYGYTFGSGTRLTVV.

This chain links TRBV4-2 with TRBJ1-1; D unresolved. The V and J ends lost 2 bases and 1 base respectively, with 5 bases between them. CDR3 length: 13 residues. Germline V CDR1 and CDR2: LGHNA, YNFKEQ. CDR3 residues: CASSQRPNTEAFF. The CDR3 bases are TGTGCCAGCAGCCAAAGACCGAACACTGAAGCTTTCTTT.